The sample holds a few counts of the clone carrying this T cell receptor (beta chain). The V segment lost 6 bases and the J segment 6 bases; nucleotides outside the gene matches: 9. The CDR3 has 15 amino acids. Germline V CDR1 and CDR2: SGHTA, FQGNSA. The sample belongs to a study of T cell responses to AZD1222 COVID-19 vaccine. Sequenced by immunoSEQ multiplex PCR; TCRdb stores in-frame clones only, minus some. The table records tens of thousands of clones, more than 65% of them present only once. This sequence originates from an adult in good health. The chain is built from TRBV7-2 and TRBJ1-5; 9 nucleotides align to TRBD1. Source: peripheral blood, taken on day 0 of AZD1222 vaccination. The CDR3 DNA reads as TGTGCCAGCAGAGCCGGGACAGGGTCTGGTCAGCCCCAGCATTTT. Encoded protein: CASRAGTGSGQPQHF. Variable domain in full (rest from reference TRBV7-2 and TRBJ1-5): GAGVSQSPSNKVTEKGKDVELRCDPISGHTALYWYRQSLGQGLEFLIYFQGNSAPDKSGLPSDRFSAERTGGSVSTLTIQRTQQEDSAVYLCASRAGTGSGQPQHFGDGTRLSIL.